These 21 T cell receptor beta chains came from one sample sequenced in a study of vaccination effects on CD4 cells after COVID-19 (dated by TCRdb to the early 2020s). These receptors' antigens are unknown. After about 10 days of culture, CD4+ T cells were isolated with the EasySep CD4+ T cell isolation kit. Receptor amplification or capture employed the immunoSEQ multiplex PCR assay. As stored in TCRdb, this immuneACCESS dataset retains in-frame rearrangements with V and J assigned. A fraction of the clones does not appear; measured against another copy, unresolved V genes explain less than half of the discrepancy, and the remainder lacks a known reason. A total of tens of thousands of clones appear in this sample, 65% to 70% of them only once. The ten top clones hold 4% to 5% of the sample. The sequencing used CD4+ T cells from PBMCs cultured without peptide, collected before COVID-19 vaccination. The receptors were sampled from a human donor who received a COVID-19 vaccine.

The genes are TRBV7-7 and TRBJ2-7; D ambiguous. Germline CDR1 and CDR2: SSHAT and FNYEAQ (reference sequence). CDR3 length: 15 amino acids. Trimming stripped 5 bases from V and 5 bases from J, with 19 bases between. The CDR3 protein is CASSPHTGQQDEQYF. The CDR3 DNA follows: TGTGCCAGCAGCCCACATACGGGCCAGCAAGACGAGCAGTACTTC.

This clone was found a few times. The chain couples TRBV12-3 or TRBV12-4 to TRBJ1-5, with TRBD1 matching 7 bases. This CDR3 has 13 amino acids. With 6 bases clipped from V and 4 bases from J, the junction kept 3 bases outside the gene matches. CDR3 nucleotide sequence: TGTGCCAGCAGAAGGACAGGTAATCAGCCCCAGCATTTT. Translated, it gives CASRRTGNQPQHF.

This chain uses TRBV28 with TRBJ2-7; weak D call: TRBD1 (6 bases). Germline CDR1 reads MDHEN; CDR2 reads SYDVKM. The CDR3 has 14 amino acids. V lost 5 bases, J lost 4 bases, and 15 bases lay in between. In DNA, the CDR3 is TGTGCCAGCAGTACGGACAGTGATGTGTACGAGCAGTACTTC. Translating it yields CASSTDSDVYEQYF.

The V call is TRBV5-6, the J call TRBJ2-7; 11 bases are a match to TRBD2. In germline, CDR1 is SGHDT, CDR2 YYEEEE. Trimming cost V 4 bases and J 3 bases; bases outside gene matches: 3. There are 14 residues in the CDR3. Here the CDR3 DNA reads TGTGCCAGCAGCCAGCTAGCGGGGGGCTACGAGCAGTACTTC. Encoded protein: CASSQLAGGYEQYF.

This clone has a handful of counts. V gene TRBV5-6 combines with J gene TRBJ1-1; tentative D call: TRBD1 (6 bases). The CDR3 runs to 11 residues. The germline gives CDR1 SGHDT, CDR2 YYEEEE. V gave up 4 bases and J gave up 7 bases, with 8 bases separating them. This CDR3 reads CASSRGGEAFF. CDR3 bases: TGTGCCAGCAGCAGGGGGGGTGAAGCTTTCTTT.

The chain joins TRBV21-1 to TRBJ2-5; TRBD1 is taken as the D call from the table, unchecked against the DNA. TRBV21-1 is labeled a pseudogene. This CDR3 spans 12 amino acids. Here the CDR3 reads CASSKVPGTQYF. In nucleotides, the CDR3 is TGTGCCAGCAGCAAAGTTCCAGGAACCCAGTACTTC.

The chain employs TRBV5-1 and TRBJ2-5; 8 bases line up with TRBD1. V was pared by 4 bases and J by 2 bases, with 10 bases of the junction left unmatched. The CDR3 is 16 amino acids. CDR1 and CDR2 (germline): SGHRS, YFSETQ. CDR3 sequence reads: CASSGDLTGGQETQYF. The CDR3 DNA reads as TGCGCCAGCAGCGGTGACCTTACAGGGGGGCAAGAGACCCAGTACTTC. Combining the CDR3 with reference TRBV5-1 and TRBJ2-5 gives the whole variable domain KAGVTQTPRYLIKTRGQQVTLSCSPISGHRSVSWYQQTPGQGLQFLFEYFSETQRNKGNFPGRFSGRQFSNSRSEMNVSTLELGDSALYLCASSGDLTGGQETQYFGPGTRLLVL.

The sample holds a few counts of this clone. This chain joins TRBV5-4 and TRBJ2-7, with D unresolved. Germline V gives CDR1 SGHNT, CDR2 YYREEE (reference sequence). V lost 3 bases, J lost 7 bases, and 11 bases lay in between. The CDR3 sequence is 12 residues long. DNA for the CDR3: TGTGCCAGCAGCTGGACGGGTCAAGAGCAGTACTTC. Translating it yields CASSWTGQEQYF.

This clone was seen a few times. The rearrangement uses TRBV5-1 and TRBJ1-2, with 7 nucleotides matching TRBD1. The CDR3 runs to 14 residues. After removal of 0 bases from V and 8 bases from J, the junction contained 7 bases not matched to a gene. The germline CDR1 and CDR2 sequences are SGHRS and YFSETQ. CDR3 loop: CASSLASTGEGYTF. The CDR3 region has the DNA TGCGCCAGCAGCTTGGCCTCTACAGGGGAGGGCTACACCTTC. The variable domain in full, with the rest retrieved from reference TRBV5-1 and TRBJ1-2, is KAGVTQTPRYLIKTRGQQVTLSCSPISGHRSVSWYQQTPGQGLQFLFEYFSETQRNKGNFPGRFSGRQFSNSRSEMNVSTLELGDSALYLCASSLASTGEGYTFGSGTRLTVV.

The gene calls are TRBV6-5 and TRBJ1-2; TRBD1 is a possible D gene (6 bases). CDR3 length equals 13 residues. CDR1 is MNHEY, CDR2 SVGAGI, per germline. Trimming stripped 7 bases from V and 4 bases from J, with 13 bases between. CDR3 in DNA: TGTGCCAGCATCGTGGACAGCAGCTATGGCTACACCTTC. Protein: CASIVDSSYGYTF.

The chain uses TRBV20-1 and TRBJ2-3; D may be TRBD1 (6 bases). The CDR3 is made up of 12 amino acids. Trimming took off 3 bases at V and 9 bases at J, with 13 bases between the two ends. Germline values: CDR1 DFQATT, CDR2 SNEGSKA (reference sequence). The CDR3 here is CSASLGQITQYF. CDR3 DNA: TGCAGTGCTAGTCTAGGACAGATAACGCAGTATTTT.

The J gene is TRBJ1-3, the V gene TRBV5-1; 9 positions match TRBD1. V trimming: 4 bases; J trimming: 4 bases; junction bases outside the gene matches: 3. The CDR3 spans 14 residues. CDR1 is SGHRS, CDR2 YFSETQ, per germline. The CDR3 sequence is CASSAGTGGNTIYF. CDR3 coding DNA: TGCGCCAGCAGCGCCGGGACAGGGGGAAACACCATATATTTT.

This sequence joins TRBV7-8 and TRBJ2-6; TRBD2 might be the D (5 bases). Germline lookup yields CDR1 SGHVS and CDR2 FQNEAQ. Trimming left V 2 bases short and J 2 bases short, with 7 bases between. The CDR3 has 15 amino acids. The CDR3 DNA follows: TGTGCCAGCAGCTTACGGGAAACTGGGGCCAACGTCCTGACTTTC. This gives the protein CASSLRETGANVLTF.

The gene calls are TRBV11-3 and TRBJ1-1; 8 nucleotides line up with TRBD1. There are 13 residues in the CDR3. Germline V lookup: CDR1 SGHNT, CDR2 YENEEA. V shed 5 bases, J shed 4 bases, and the junction held 3 bases outside the gene matches. CDR3 protein: CASSKQGGTEAFF. The DNA of the CDR3 is TGTGCCAGCAGCAAACAGGGGGGCACTGAAGCTTTCTTT. Supplemented by reference TRBV11-3 and TRBJ1-1, the full variable domain reads EAGVVQSPRYKIIEKKQPVAFWCNPISGHNTLYWYLQNLGQGPELLIRYENEEAVDDSQLPKDRFSAERLKGVDSTLKIQPAELGDSAVYLCASSKQGGTEAFFGQGTRLTVV.

DNA of the CDR3: TGTGCCAGCAGCCCGAGCGGGGGGGGTGGGGCCAACGTCCTGACTTTC. Encoded protein: CASSPSGGGGANVLTF. The chain links TRBV5-4 to TRBJ2-6, with TRBD2 identical over 10 bases. V was pared by 4 bases and J by 3 bases, with 4 bases of the junction left unmatched. Germline assignment: CDR1 SGHNT and CDR2 YYREEE (reference sequence). This CDR3 comprises 16 residues.

This clone was seen once. The J gene is TRBJ2-7, the V gene TRBV14; D may be TRBD1 (5 bases). CDR1 is SGHDN, CDR2 FVKESK, per germline. The CDR3 loop spans 13 amino acids. Trimming removed 4 bases at V and 3 bases at J, with 10 bases between. CDR3 DNA: TGTGCCAGCAGCCCTAGAACAGGCTACGAGCAGTACTTC. Protein: CASSPRTGYEQYF.

This clone was seen a handful of times. V is TRBV29-1 and J is TRBJ1-5, with D perhaps TRBD1 (5 bases). The germline gives CDR1 SQVTM, CDR2 ANQGSEA. This CDR3 region has 12 residues. With 4 bases removed from V and 3 bases from J, the gap between germline ends came to 7 bases. The CDR3 region is CSVGTNNQPQHF. CDR3 sequence (DNA): TGCAGCGTTGGGACAAACAATCAGCCCCAGCATTTT. Full variable domain (rest looked up from reference TRBV29-1 and TRBJ1-5): SAVISQKPSRDICQRGTSLTIQCQVDSQVTMMFWYRQQPGQSLTLIATANQGSEATYESGFVIDKFPISRPNLTFSTLTVSNMSPEDSSIYLCSVGTNNQPQHFGDGTRLSIL.

The V call is TRBV3-1 (or the pseudogene TRBV3-2), the J call TRBJ1-1, with D maybe TRBD1 (6 bases). V lost 6 bases to trimming and J lost 6 bases, with 17 bases between them. The CDR3 has 14 residues. Germline V gives CDR1 LGHDT, CDR2 YNNKEL (reference sequence). CDR3 DNA sequence: TGTGCCAGCAGACAGACTGGCAGGGGCGCTGAAGCTTTCTTT. Protein: CASRQTGRGAEAFF.

The V gene is TRBV5-5, the J gene TRBJ1-5, with D unclear. This CDR3 region has 15 residues. From germline, CDR1 is SGHKS and CDR2 YYEKEE (reference sequence). V was shortened by 0 bases and J by 0 bases, with 7 bases between the two germline ends. The CDR3 is CASSLEGDSNQPQHF. The CDR3 coding sequence is TGTGCCAGCAGCTTGGAAGGAGATAGCAATCAGCCCCAGCATTTT.

The chain combines TRBV9 with TRBJ2-5; 9 nucleotides agree with TRBD2. Germline CDR1 is SGDLS and CDR2 is YYNGEE. The length of the CDR3 is 15 residues. Trimming cost V 0 bases and J 0 bases; bases outside gene matches: 0. CDR3 coding DNA: TGTGCCAGCAGCGTAGGGACTAGCGACCAAGAGACCCAGTACTTC. This translates into CASSVGTSDQETQYF.

This chain connects TRBV21-1 to TRBJ1-1. TRBV21-1 is tagged as a pseudogene. The CDR3 totals 14 residues. The CDR3, as DNA: TGTGCCAGCACCAGAGGGTATAAGGGTACTGAAGCTTTCTTT. Amino acid sequence: CASTRGYKGTEAFF.